The entry below describes one T cell receptor (beta chain). The data were taken from a study of OX40 agonist ivuxolimab in advanced cancers. Germline V gives CDR1 SGHAT, CDR2 FQNNGV. There are 14 residues in the CDR3. V shed 3 bases, J shed 3 bases, and the junction held 1 base outside the gene matches. The table came from immunoSEQ multiplex PCR; TCRdb's copy has only in-frame clones and leaves some out. The data hold around 78,000 clones, with 85% to 90% observed a single time. The chain recombines TRBV11-2 with TRBJ2-1; 8 bases agree with TRBD1. The source was CD4+ or CD8+ T cells sorted from blood, collected in a trial of the OX40 agonist ivuxolimab. The clonotype comes from an adult with an advanced solid tumor such as melanoma, head and neck, liver or kidney cancer. The CDR3 loop reads CASSFGQGYNEQFF. In nucleotides, the CDR3 is TGTGCCAGCAGCTTTGGACAGGGCTACAATGAGCAGTTCTTC. Together with reference TRBV11-2 and TRBJ2-1, the CDR3 gives the full variable domain: EAGVAQSPRYKIIEKRQSVAFWCNPISGHATLYWYQQILGQGPKLLIQFQNNGVVDDSQLPKDRFSAERLKGVDSTLKIQPAKLEDSAVYLCASSFGQGYNEQFFGPGTRLTVL.